A selection of T cell receptor beta chains follows, all from one sample in a study of shared clonotypes between healthy human individuals. Assay: immunoSEQ multiplex PCR; the TCRdb copy retains only in-frame clones and omits some. The table includes under 1,100,000 clones, about four fifths detected once. Sequences were obtained from memory CD4+ T cells from PBMCs. These receptors were obtained from a man aged 18 to 35 in good health. Some clones in this sample may be carry-over from other donors' samples. Both conserved end residues are part of each CDR3. D genes are given only for firm matches. Not all rows give a size; the values are once, few, many and, for expanded clones, a class.

>-|TRBV2|TRBJ2-2|-
TGTGCCAGCAGAGCTAGGACGGTCACCGGGGAGCTGTTTTTT
CASRARTVTGELFF
>-|TRBV30|TRBJ1-4|TRBD1
TGTGCCTGGAATCCCAGGGGGCATGAAAAACTGTTTTTT
CAWNPRGHEKLFF
>-|TRBV4-2|TRBJ1-1|-
TGTGCCAGCAGCCAGGGGGGAGGGGGAAGGACTGAAGCTTTCTTT
CASSQGGGGRTEAFF
>few|TRBV7-3|TRBJ2-3|-
TGTGCCAGCAGCTTAGGGGGCACAGATACGCAGTATTTT
CASSLGGTDTQYF
>-|TRBV28|TRBJ1-2|-
TGTGCCAGCAGTTTATTCAGGGTGTATGGCTACACCTTC
CASSLFRVYGYTF
>-|TRBV6-1|TRBJ1-1|-
TGTGCCAGCAGTGTGGGACAAGCCTCTGAAGCTTTCTTT
CASSVGQASEAFF
>-|TRBV5-6|TRBJ2-2|-
TGTGCCAGCAGCATAGGCTACACCGGGGAGCTGTTTTTT
CASSIGYTGELFF
>-|TRBV19|TRBJ1-2|-
TGTGCCAGTAGCCGAGACAGCCTCTATGGCTACACCTTC
CASSRDSLYGYTF
>-|TRBV30|TRBJ1-5|-
TGTGCCTGGAGTCAGGAGACCAATCAGCCCCAGCATTTT
CAWSQETNQPQHF
>-|TRBV4-3|TRBJ2-3|-
TGCGCCAGCAGCCAAGATTTGGGATCGGATACGCAGTATTTT
CASSQDLGSDTQYF
>-|TRBV4-1|TRBJ2-7|-
TGCGCCAGCAGCCAAGTGTTATCCGGGGGGCTCTCCTACGAGCAGTACTTC
CASSQVLSGGLSYEQYF
>-|TRBV4-2|TRBJ2-4|-
TGTGCCAGCAGCCAAGCCATAGCCAAAAACATTCAGTACTTC
CASSQAIAKNIQYF
>-|TRBV28|TRBJ2-7|TRBD1
TGTGCCAGCATCCGGGGACAGAACTACGAGCAGTACTTC
CASIRGQNYEQYF
>once|TRBV5-4|TRBJ2-7|-
TGTGCCAGCAGCTTGGGCGGGCGGGGAAACACCTACGAGCAGTACTTC
CASSLGGRGNTYEQYF
>-|TRBV5-1|TRBJ2-7|-
TGCGCCAGCAAGATAGGGGGTTTTGAGGACGAGCAGTACTTC
CASKIGGFEDEQYF
>-|TRBV9|TRBJ2-5|-
TGTGCCAGCAGCGTCGGGGGCGTAAGGGAGACCCAGTACTTC
CASSVGGVRETQYF
>-|TRBV11-1|TRBJ2-7|TRBD2
TGTGCCAGCAGCCCCAGGACTAGCGGGGCCTACGAGCAGTACTTC
CASSPRTSGAYEQYF
>-|TRBV18|TRBJ1-2|-
TGTGCCAGCTCACCGGGTACCACTAACTATGGCTACACCTTC
CASSPGTTNYGYTF
>once|TRBV7-2|TRBJ2-3|-
TGTGCCAGCAGCCCACTTCGGGATACGCAGTATTTT
CASSPLRDTQYF
>-|TRBV7-2|TRBJ2-1|-
TGTGCCAGCAGCTTACTCTCAACTTACAATGAGCAGTTCTTC
CASSLLSTYNEQFF
>few|TRBV30|TRBJ1-1|-
TGTGCCTGGAGTATGGTGACTGAAGCTTTCTTT
CAWSMVTEAFF
>many|TRBV5-1|TRBJ1-2|-
TGCGCCAGCAGCTTGGACAGCACTAACTATGGCTACACCTTC
CASSLDSTNYGYTF
>once|TRBV5-1|TRBJ2-7|-
TGCGCCAGCAGCCCCGCTTACGAGCAGTACTTC
CASSPAYEQYF
>-|TRBV5-6|TRBJ2-7|-
TGTGCCAGCAGCTTGGCGAACGGGGCTCAAGCCTACGAGCAGTACTTC
CASSLANGAQAYEQYF
>-|TRBV10-2|TRBJ1-3|-
TGCGCCAGCAGTGACGGTAGGGCTGGAAACACCATATATTTT
CASSDGRAGNTIYF
>-|TRBV5-1|TRBJ2-5|TRBD1
TGCGCCAGCAGCTCTATGACAGGGGGATTCGAGACCCAGTACTTC
CASSSMTGGFETQYF
>few|TRBV5-8|TRBJ1-3|TRBD1
TGTGCCAGCAGCTTGGCCCTCGGGACAGGGAGCACAACCATATATTTT
CASSLALGTGSTTIYF
>-|TRBV19|TRBJ1-2|-
TGTGCCAGTAGGAGGGGTAACTATGGCTACACCTTC
CASRRGNYGYTF
>-|TRBV28|TRBJ1-2|-
TGTGCCAGCAGTCCCCCGACAGCCACTAACTATGGCTACACCTTC
CASSPPTATNYGYTF
>-|TRBV5-1|TRBJ2-7|TRBD2
TGCGCCAGCAGCCCGGCGGGGACTAGCGTCTACGAGCAGTACTTC
CASSPAGTSVYEQYF
>few|TRBV7-2|TRBJ2-5|-
TGTGCCAGCAGCTTAGCGCAAAAGCGGCAAGAGACCCAGTACTTC
CASSLAQKRQETQYF
>-|TRBV19|TRBJ2-6|-
TGTGCCAGTAGTGGCGGAGGTGGGGCCAACGTCCTGACTTTC
CASSGGGGANVLTF
>-|TRBV5-1|TRBJ2-5|-
TGCGCCAGCAGCCCGATCACCGTATACCAAGAGACCCAGTACTTC
CASSPITVYQETQYF
>once|TRBV5-1|TRBJ2-1|-
TGCGCCAGCAGCATCTACGGCTGGGTCAATGAGCAGTTCTTC
CASSIYGWVNEQFF
>-|TRBV6-5|TRBJ1-4|-
TGTGCCAGCACGGGGGAGGGTAATGAAAAACTGTTTTTT
CASTGEGNEKLFF
>-|TRBV27|TRBJ2-4|-
TGTGCCAGCAGTTTAAATGGGGGCATTCAGTACTTC
CASSLNGGIQYF
>-|TRBV7-9|TRBJ1-2|TRBD1
TGTGCCAGCACCCGACAGGGTTGGGGCTACACCTTC
CASTRQGWGYTF
>once|TRBV2|TRBJ1-1|-
TGTGCCAGCACCCAACCGGGAAAGTCCTTAAACACTGAAGCTTTCTTT
CASTQPGKSLNTEAFF
>few|TRBV7-9|TRBJ1-2|-
TGTGCCAGCAGCAGGGAAGCTAACTATGGCTACACCTTC
CASSREANYGYTF
>-|TRBV5-6|TRBJ2-7|-
TGTGCCAGCAGCTTGGATGGGGGAAATTCCTACGAGCAGTACTTC
CASSLDGGNSYEQYF
>-|TRBV21-1|TRBJ2-5|-
TGTGCCAGCAGCCAGGGACACCCCCAAGAGACCCAGTACTTC
CASSQGHPQETQYF
>few|TRBV5-1|TRBJ1-1|TRBD1
TGCGCCAGCAGCCCCCAGGACAGGGGAGAGGCTGAAGCTTTCTTT
CASSPQDRGEAEAFF
>few|TRBV28|TRBJ2-7|-
TGTGCCAGCAGTTTTAGGGACGAGCAGTACTTC
CASSFRDEQYF
>-|TRBV5-1|TRBJ2-5|-
TGCGCCAGCAGCTTGTCGAATCGCCGGGAGACCCAGTACTTC
CASSLSNRRETQYF
>-|TRBV6-6|TRBJ2-7|-
TGTGCCAGCAAACCAGATGGCAGCACCTACGAGCAGTACTTC
CASKPDGSTYEQYF
>once|TRBV4-2|TRBJ2-5|-
TGTGCCAGCAGCCAAGGGGCCAGGTCAGGAGAGACCCAGTACTTC
CASSQGARSGETQYF
>-|TRBV5-4|TRBJ1-2|-
TGTGCCAGCAGCTTGTTCGGAGTTAGGCTGGGCGGCTACACCTTC
CASSLFGVRLGGYTF
>-|TRBV5-1|TRBJ2-7|TRBD2
TGCGCCAGCAGCCTCGCGACTAGCGGGACCAGTTGGGAGCAGTACTTC
CASSLATSGTSWEQYF
>-|TRBV7-8|TRBJ2-1|TRBD1
TGTGCCACCGCGACAGGGACCTACAATGAGCAGTTCTTC
CATATGTYNEQFF